This TCR beta chain was captured in a study of blood T cell repertoires in COVID-19. The length of the CDR3 is 15 residues. The V and J ends lost 6 bases and 0 bases respectively, with 15 bases between them. Germline CDR1 SNHLY, CDR2 FYNNEI. Profiling relied on immunoSEQ multiplex PCR, and the TCRdb table lists in-frame clones only, not all of them. The repertoire consists of about 220,000 clones, with roughly four fifths occurring once and the leading ten covering approximately 3%. The sequenced sample was peripheral blood. The clonotype originates from a woman aged 30 to 39 who had recovered from COVID-19. The chain employs TRBV2 and TRBJ2-7; D is perhaps TRBD1 (6 bases). The CDR3 DNA follows: TGTGCCAGCAGGAGACAGGCAGGAGTCTCCTACGAGCAGTACTTC. Its protein product is CASRRQAGVSYEQYF.